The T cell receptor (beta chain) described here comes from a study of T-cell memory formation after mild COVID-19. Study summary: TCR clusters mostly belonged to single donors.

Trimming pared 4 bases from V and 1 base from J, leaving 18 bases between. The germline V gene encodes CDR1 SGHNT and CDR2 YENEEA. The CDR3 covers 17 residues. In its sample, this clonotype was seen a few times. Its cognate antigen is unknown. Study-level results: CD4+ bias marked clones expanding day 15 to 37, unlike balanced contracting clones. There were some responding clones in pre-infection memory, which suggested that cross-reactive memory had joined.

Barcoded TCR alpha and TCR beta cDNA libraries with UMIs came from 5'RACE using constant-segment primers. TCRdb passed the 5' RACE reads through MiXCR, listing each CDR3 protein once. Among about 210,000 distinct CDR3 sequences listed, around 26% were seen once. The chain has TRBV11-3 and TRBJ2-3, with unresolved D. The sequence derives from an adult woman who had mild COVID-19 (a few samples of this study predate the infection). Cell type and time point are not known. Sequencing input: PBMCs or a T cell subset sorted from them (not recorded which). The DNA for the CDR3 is TGTGCCAGCAGCTACCCCTCTAAAGTCGCCCGCACAGATACGCAGTATTTT. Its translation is CASSYPSKVARTDTQYF.